This TCR beta chain was observed in a study of regulatory T cells in long-lasting Graves disease. About the research overall: Patients with persistent Graves' disease had over 5 years of antithyroid drugs and persistent TSH receptor antibodies.

Time point noted: persistent/refractory GD, antithyroid drugs over 5 years with positive TRAb. RNA isolated from PBMCs was used to make the TCR library. The study's findings and limits: Newly diagnosed patients had higher TCR diversity than persistent Graves' patients did. Whereas 900 to 1,000 public clonotypes were shared by new patients, persistent patients shared more, at some 3,000.

iRepertoire HTBI primers and Arm-PCR of CDR3 regions built TCR beta libraries. TCRdb independently ran MiXCR on the multiplex PCR reads; one entry per CDR3 protein. In the table there are a few hundred thousand distinct CDR3 sequences, about a quarter of which are singletons. Germline V lookup: CDR1 MNHEY, CDR2 SVGAGI. The junction had 2 bases not matched to a gene; V was cut back by 0 bases and J by 0 bases. CDR3 size: 15 residues. This clonotype was detected many times. Antigen unknown. The sequenced sample was peripheral blood mononuclear cells (PBMCs), obtained when the disease was refractory, from a patient treated with antithyroid drugs. V usage is TRBV6-5 and J usage is TRBJ2-7; 7 bases align to TRBD1. This TCR came from a female donor with Graves disease. The CDR3 loop reads CASSYSGQSSYEQYF. The CDR3 nucleotides are TGTGCCAGCAGTTACTCGGGACAGAGCTCCTACGAGCAGTACTTC.